Listed below are T cell receptor beta chains from one sample, sequenced in a study of cytomegalovirus exposure and HLA in healthy donors. Profiled with immunoSEQ multiplex PCR; TCRdb holds only in-frame clones, not every one. The table lists about 170,000 clones, about 79% of them singletons. The sequenced material came from PBMCs. The source of these receptors is a female donor in good health and CMV-seronegative. CDR3s leave out the opening cysteine and the closing phenylalanine or tryptophan.

TRBJ1-5 | TRBV10-3 | ATASEQGGLQPQH
TRBJ2-2 | TRBV2 | ASRTGGELF
TRBJ2-6 | TRBV12-5 | AIGLQGSGANVLT
TRBJ1-2 | TRBV7-3 | ASSVPGIDASREYGYT
TRBJ1-1 | TRBV28 | ASSLRTGAGTEAF
TRBJ2-7 | TRBV25-1 | ASSDAGGRFYEQY
TRBJ1-6 | TRBV19 | ASRTGGTNSPLH
TRBJ2-7 | TRBV18 | ASSPERGSTRNEQY
TRBJ2-7 | TRBV18 | ASSPPGRGTYEQY
TRBJ2-5 | TRBV13 | ASSLVPGTGTFLGETQY
TRBJ2-1 | TRBV7-6 | ASSSYRGAHNEQF
TRBJ2-1 | TRBV7-6 | ASSRDRVEQF
TRBJ2-5 | TRBV10-3 | AISDRPETQY
TRBJ2-7 | TRBV11-2 | ASSSESGGRSYEQY
TRBJ2-5 | TRBV11-3 | ASSLDGKTQY
TRBJ2-7 | TRBV28 | ASVGGLAVYEQY
TRBJ1-4 | TRBV5-6 | ASSLAGVNEKLF